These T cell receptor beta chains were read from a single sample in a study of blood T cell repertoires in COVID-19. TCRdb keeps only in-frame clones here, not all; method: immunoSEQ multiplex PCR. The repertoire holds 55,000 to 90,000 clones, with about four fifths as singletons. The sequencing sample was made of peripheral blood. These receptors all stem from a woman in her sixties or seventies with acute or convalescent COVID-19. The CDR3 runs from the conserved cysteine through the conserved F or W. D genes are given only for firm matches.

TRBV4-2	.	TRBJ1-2	TGTGCCAGCAGCCAAAGATCAGGGGATAACTATGGCTACACCTTC	CASSQRSGDNYGYTF
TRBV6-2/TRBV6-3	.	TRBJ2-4	TGTGCCAGCAGTTACTCTACGGACCTAGGGGACATTCAGTACTTC	CASSYSTDLGDIQYF
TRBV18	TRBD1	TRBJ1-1	TGTGCCAGCTCACCTAGGACAGGGGCTATATTTAACACTGAAGCTTTCTTT	CASSPRTGAIFNTEAFF
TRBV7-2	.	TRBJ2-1	TGTGCCAGCAGCCCCGGACTACTCTACAATGAGCAGTTCTTC	CASSPGLLYNEQFF
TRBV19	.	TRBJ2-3	TGTGCCAGTAGGAAGTGGGAGAGCACAGATACGCAGTATTTT	CASRKWESTDTQYF
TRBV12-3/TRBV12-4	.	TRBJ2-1	TGTGCCAGCAGACTCACTAGTTATACGGCGTTCTTC	CASRLTSYTAFF
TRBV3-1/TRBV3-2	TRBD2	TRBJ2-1	TGTGCCAGCAGCTGGGACGGGACTAGCGGAAGTGAGCAGTTCTTC	CASSWDGTSGSEQFF
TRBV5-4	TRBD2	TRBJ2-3	TGTGCCAGCAGCAGAACCGGGACTAGCCCCACAGATACGCAGTATTTT	CASSRTGTSPTDTQYF
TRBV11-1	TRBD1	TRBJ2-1	TGTGCCAGCAGCGTCAAGACGGGACAGGGCGGCAATGAGCAGTTCTTC	CASSVKTGQGGNEQFF
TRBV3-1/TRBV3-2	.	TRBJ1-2	TGTGCCAGCCTCGGGGGGGGAAGAGGCTACACCTTC	CASLGGGRGYTF
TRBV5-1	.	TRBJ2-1	TGCGCCAGCAGCGCGGGGAGCAACCTTGAGCAGTTCTTC	CASSAGSNLEQFF
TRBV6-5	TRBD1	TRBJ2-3	TGTGCCAGCAGTTACGGGACAGGGGGGTCAGATACGCAGTATTTT	CASSYGTGGSDTQYF
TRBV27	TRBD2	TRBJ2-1	TGTGCCAGCAGTTTATCGGGCGGGGGGTGGGCGTTCTTC	CASSLSGGGWAFF
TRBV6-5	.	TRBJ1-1	TGTGCCAGCAGTCGTACCAGGGGGAACACTGAAGCTTTCTTT	CASSRTRGNTEAFF
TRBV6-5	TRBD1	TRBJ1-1	TGTGCCAGCAGCACAGGGGGTGTCACTGAAGCTTTCTTT	CASSTGGVTEAFF